This T cell receptor beta chain is drawn from a study of CD8+ T cells in alopecia areata. Findings and caveats of the study: Affected scalp, especially in alopecia totalis/universalis, had a higher clonality than normal scalp did. Sharing of TCRs across patients appeared less clear than in mice, possibly for HLA-related reasons.

CDR1 is MNHEY, CDR2 SVGAGI, per germline. Losses at the gene ends were 7 bases for V and 8 bases for J; bases not matched to a gene: 10. The CDR3 contains 13 residues. RNA extraction and reverse transcription yielded cDNA as sequencing template. The protocol was immunoSEQ multiplex PCR, while the TCRdb copy is restricted to in-frame clones and leaves out a portion. The sample lists about 23,000 clones, 50% to 55% occurring once. Alopecia areata patients provided lesional scalp punch biopsies and peripheral blood. From PBMCs, CD4+ and CD8+ T cells were sorted. Worth noting for this clone: The antigen is undetermined.

Sequenced: NKG2D-high CD8+ T cells sorted from blood. This receptor was obtained from a human donor with alopecia areata. The rearrangement links TRBV6-5 to TRBJ1-2; 7 nucleotides match TRBD1. DNA for the CDR3: TGTGCCAGCACCTCCGGGGGGACAGAAGGCTACACCTTC. This sequence encodes CASTSGGTEGYTF.